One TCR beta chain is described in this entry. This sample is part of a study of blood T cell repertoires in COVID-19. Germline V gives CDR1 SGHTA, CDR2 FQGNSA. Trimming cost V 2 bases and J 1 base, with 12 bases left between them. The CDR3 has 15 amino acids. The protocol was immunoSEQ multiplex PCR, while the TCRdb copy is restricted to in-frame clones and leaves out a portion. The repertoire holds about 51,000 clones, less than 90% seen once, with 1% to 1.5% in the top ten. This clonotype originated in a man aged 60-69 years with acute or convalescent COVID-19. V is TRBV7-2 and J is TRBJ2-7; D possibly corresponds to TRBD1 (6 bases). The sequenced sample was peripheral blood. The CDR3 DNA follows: TGTGCCAGCAGCTTAACACAGGGAACTTCCTACGAGCAGTACTTC. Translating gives CASSLTQGTSYEQYF.